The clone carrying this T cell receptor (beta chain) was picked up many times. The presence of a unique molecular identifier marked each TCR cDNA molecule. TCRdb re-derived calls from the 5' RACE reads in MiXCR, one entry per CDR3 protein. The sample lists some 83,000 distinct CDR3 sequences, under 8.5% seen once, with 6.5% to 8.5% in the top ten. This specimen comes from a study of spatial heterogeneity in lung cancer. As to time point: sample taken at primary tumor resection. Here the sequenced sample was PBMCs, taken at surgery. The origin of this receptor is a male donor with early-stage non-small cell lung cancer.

The CDR3 DNA is TGTGCTAGTGGTTTGGTACAGGGAGGTTTCACAGATACGCAGTATTTT. Protein product: CASGLVQGGFTDTQYF. The chain combines TRBV12-5 with TRBJ2-3; D possibly uses TRBD1 or TRBD2 (6 bases each). Trimming cost V 0 bases and J 2 bases, with 12 bases left between them. The CDR3 runs to 16 residues. Germline CDR1 and CDR2: LGHNT and FRNRAP.